This TCR beta chain is from a study of CD8 T cells in Susac syndrome. Deletions cut 10 bases from V and 4 bases from J, with 13 bases between. Germline V gene data show CDR1 as LNHDA and CDR2 as SQIVND (reference sequence). This CDR3 is 12 amino acids long. Study-wide findings and caveats: The CD4+ T cell repertoires in Susac syndrome were not clonally expanded.

When the RNA was reverse transcribed, random hexamers were used with an input of about 0.5 to 1 ug. Amplification of the TCR beta CDR3 was carried out by immunoSEQ multiplex PCR, which spanned a total of 54 Vbeta and 13 Jbeta segments. TCRdb fed the immunoSEQ multiplex PCR reads into MiXCR, producing one record per CDR3 protein. The data show about 240,000 distinct CDR3 sequences, almost 97% seen once. Worth noting for this clonotype: The target antigen is unknown.

TCR beta was sequenced from blood CD8+ and CD4+ T cells. Diagnostic criteria defined recently for definite or probable disease were met by the Susac syndrome patients. The chain is built from TRBV19 and TRBJ2-5; perhaps TRBD2 as D (6 bases). The sequence was obtained from a human donor with Susac syndrome. The specimen was CD4+ T cells from PBMCs. This CDR3 is CATAGGGETQYF. Here the CDR3 DNA reads TGTGCCACCGCCGGGGGAGGAGAGACCCAGTACTTC.